This T cell receptor (beta chain) was recorded in a study of blood T cell repertoires in COVID-19. The wider study: Acute and convalescent COVID-19 specimens originated in the United States, Italy and Spain. From T cells, B-cell-depleted T cells, or PBMCs came the material, which was cDNA or gDNA.

This clone appeared once. Everyone who took part was about 18 to 90 years old, and they came from about 25 US areas. All recovered Cohort 3 donors got two negative PCRs, got clearance, or saw symptom resolution. TCRdb's copy holds only in-frame clones and misses some; the assay was immunoSEQ multiplex PCR. This repertoire shows hundreds of thousands of clones, just under 90% found once; its top ten account for about 10%. This clonotype was obtained from a woman between 50 and 59 years old who had recovered from COVID-19. The sequencing input was PBMCs or T cells enriched from blood (not recorded which).

The CDR3, as DNA: TGTGCCAGCAGTCCGGGAGGGAAGATCTCTGGAAACACCATATATTTT. Its translation is CASSPGGKISGNTIYF. The rearrangement uses TRBV28 and TRBJ1-3; D unresolved. V lost 5 bases and J 0 bases, leaving 14 bases between the germline ends. The CDR3 sequence is 16 residues long. Germline CDR1 reads MDHEN; CDR2 reads SYDVKM.